The 13 T cell receptor beta chains below come from one sample, sequenced in a study of blood T cell repertoires in COVID-19. Method: immunoSEQ multiplex PCR; TCRdb's copy keeps in-frame clones and lacks some. The table has around 180,000 clones, about 88% seen once. Sequencing used peripheral blood. These receptors were obtained from a man aged 55 to 70 with acute or convalescent COVID-19.

V and J are TRBV5-4 and TRBJ1-3; no definite D call. Deletions cut 4 bases from V and 1 base from J, with 6 bases between. Looked up from germline, CDR1 is SGHNT and CDR2 is YYREEE (reference sequence). CDR3 length: 13 residues. DNA for the CDR3: TGTGCCAGCAGCCCCATTTCTGGAAACACCATATATTTT. It specifies CASSPISGNTIYF.

V usage is TRBV19 and J usage is TRBJ1-6; 7 bases are a match to TRBD1. Germline trimming cut 3 bases from V and 0 bases from J; bases unmatched to any gene: 17. Germline loops: CDR1 LNHDA, CDR2 SQIVND (reference sequence). The CDR3 spans 21 residues. The DNA for the CDR3 is TGTGCCAGTAGTATTTTTTTTGACAGGGTGAATCCTAACTCCTATAATTCACCCCTCCACTTT. Its translation: CASSIFFDRVNPNSYNSPLHF.

This chain joins TRBV9 and TRBJ1-6; 7 nucleotides align to TRBD1. The trim removed 3 bases at V and 9 bases at J, leaving 9 bases unmatched. The CDR3 covers 15 residues. The germline CDR1 and CDR2 sequences are SGDLS and YYNGEE. DNA of the CDR3: TGTGCCAGCAGCGCCGGGACAGTTGGGGCTTCACCCCTCCACTTT. Protein: CASSAGTVGASPLHF.

Comment on this clone: Sequence at one end of the junction differs from germline and may be a read error. The chain links TRBV19 to TRBJ1-1, with 12 bases that match TRBD1. CDR3 length: 15 residues. The V gene's germline CDR1 is LNHDA and CDR2 SQIVND (reference sequence). The CDR3 DNA reads TGTGCCTGTAGTGGGACAGGGGGCCGAAGGACTGAAGCTTTCTTT. This encodes CACSGTGGRRTEAFF. The complete variable domain, with remaining parts taken from reference TRBV19 and TRBJ1-1, reads DGGITQSPKYLFRKEGQNVTLSCEQNLNHDAMYWYRQDPGQGLRLIYYSQIVNDFQKGDIAEGYSVSREKKESFPLTVTSAQKNPTAFYLCACSGTGGRRTEAFFGQGTRLTVV.

V is TRBV3-1 (or the pseudogene TRBV3-2) and J is TRBJ2-1; D not resolved. This CDR3 comprises 16 residues. CDR1 and CDR2 from the germline V gene are LGHDT and YNNKEL (reference sequence). Trimming left V 2 bases short and J 0 bases short, with 11 bases between. The CDR3 bases are TGTGCCAGCAGCCAATCGGCGGTTAGCTCCTACAATGAGCAGTTCTTC. Its translation: CASSQSAVSSYNEQFF.

This chain connects TRBV30 to TRBJ2-2, with 8 bases lining up with TRBD1. J was trimmed by 5 bases and V by 3 bases; bases with no gene match: 8. Germline lookup yields CDR1 GTSNPN and CDR2 SVGIG (reference sequence). The CDR3 consists of 15 residues. CDR3 region: CAWRRGRGRTGELFF. DNA of the CDR3: TGTGCCTGGAGGAGGGGCAGGGGGCGAACCGGGGAGCTGTTTTTT.

As concerns this clone: Compared with germline, one end of the junction differs, possibly owing to a read error. The chain recombines TRBV28 with TRBJ1-2, with D unresolved. From germline, CDR1 is MDHEN and CDR2 SYDVKM. This CDR3 spans 12 amino acids. CDR3 in DNA: TGTGCCAGCACCCCTCTTATTGGAGGGCCCCTCTTC. Protein product: CASTPLIGGPLF.

The chain recombines TRBV5-1 with TRBJ1-2, with D unresolved. The length of the CDR3 is 15 residues. From germline, CDR1 is SGHRS and CDR2 YFSETQ. Trimming shortened V by 0 bases and J by 2 bases, and 11 bases separated the two germline ends. The chain's CDR3 is CASSLARTLNYGYTF. In DNA, the CDR3 is TGCGCCAGCAGCTTGGCCCGGACTTTAAACTATGGCTACACCTTC. Variable domain in full (rest from reference TRBV5-1 and TRBJ1-2): KAGVTQTPRYLIKTRGQQVTLSCSPISGHRSVSWYQQTPGQGLQFLFEYFSETQRNKGNFPGRFSGRQFSNSRSEMNVSTLELGDSALYLCASSLARTLNYGYTFGSGTRLTVV.

Only one count was recorded for this clone. V and J are TRBV5-4 and TRBJ2-3, with D tentatively TRBD1 (5 bases). CDR3 size: 15 residues. CDR1 and CDR2 from the germline V gene are SGHNT and YYREEE (reference sequence). Trimming took 4 bases from V and 4 from J, leaving 16 bases between them. The chain's CDR3 is CASSPVAGKPDTQYF. The CDR3 nucleotides read TGTGCCAGCAGCCCTGTAGCAGGGAAGCCAGATACGCAGTATTTT. Filled out from reference TRBV5-4 and TRBJ2-3, the complete variable domain reads ETGVTQSPTHLIKTRGQQVTLRCSSQSGHNTVSWYQQALGQGPQFIFQYYREEENGRGNFPPRFSGLQFPNYSSELNVNALELDDSALYLCASSPVAGKPDTQYFGPGTRLTVL.

This sequence joins TRBV11-2 and TRBJ2-5; D gene unclear. Germline values: CDR1 SGHAT, CDR2 FQNNGV. CDR3 length: 18 amino acids. V was pared by 1 base and J by 1 base, with 19 bases between. CDR3 amino acids: CASSLVLLSPQIQETQYF. The CDR3 nucleotides are TGTGCCAGCAGCTTAGTACTACTTTCTCCCCAAATCCAAGAGACCCAGTACTTC. The full variable domain, completed using reference TRBV11-2 and TRBJ2-5, is EAGVAQSPRYKIIEKRQSVAFWCNPISGHATLYWYQQILGQGPKLLIQFQNNGVVDDSQLPKDRFSAERLKGVDSTLKIQPAKLEDSAVYLCASSLVLLSPQIQETQYFGPGTRLLVL.

The gene calls are TRBV19 and TRBJ2-1; 9 positions agree with TRBD2. The CDR3 is 15 amino acids. Germline V gene sequence: CDR1 LNHDA, CDR2 SQIVND (reference sequence). With V trimmed by 4 bases and J by 5 bases, 6 bases remained unmatched. Here the CDR3 DNA reads TGTGCCAGTAGTAGGGTGCGGGGGGGAAACAATGAGCAGTTCTTC. This gives the protein CASSRVRGGNNEQFF.

The chain recombines TRBV27 with TRBJ2-5; TRBD1 matches 8 bases. J gave up 0 bases and V 6 bases, and 6 bases lay outside the gene matches. From germline, CDR1 is MNHEY and CDR2 SMNVEV (reference sequence). The CDR3 covers 15 residues. Here the CDR3 DNA reads TGTGCCAGCAGGGGGACAGGCCCCTACCAAGAGACCCAGTACTTC. Residues: CASRGTGPYQETQYF.

V usage is TRBV5-6 and J usage is TRBJ2-3; tentatively, D is TRBD2 (7 bases). V was shortened by 3 bases and J by 1 base, with 18 bases between the two germline ends. CDR3 length: 17 residues. CDR1 and CDR2 (germline): SGHDT, YYEEEE. CDR3 coding DNA: TGTGCCAGCAGCTCATACGGGGGGCAAAAGGGCACAGATACGCAGTATTTT. Translating it yields CASSSYGGQKGTDTQYF.